One and the same sample provided the 13 T cell receptor beta chains below, sequenced in a study of shared clonotypes between healthy human individuals. TCRdb's copy holds only in-frame clones and misses some; the assay was immunoSEQ multiplex PCR. The sample holds a few million clones, around 93% seen once. CD8 cells classed as naive were CD45RO-negative and positively selected for CCR7, excluding terminally differentiated effector memory CD45RA+ cells. Specimen: naive CD8+ T cells from PBMCs. Source of these receptors: a young man in good health. Some clones in this sample may be carry-over from other donors' samples.

This clone occurred a few times. This chain connects TRBV9 to TRBJ1-4; 8 bases are a match to TRBD1. The germline V gene encodes CDR1 SGDLS and CDR2 YYNGEE. This CDR3 comprises 16 residues. Trimming at V came to 4 bases and at J to 5 bases, leaving 10 bases not matched to a gene. The CDR3 spells CASSLEGRGQNEKLFF. The CDR3 DNA is TGTGCCAGCAGCCTAGAGGGCAGGGGGCAGAATGAAAAACTGTTTTTT.

The chain couples TRBV9 to TRBJ2-3, with D perhaps TRBD1 (5 bases). Looked up from germline, CDR1 is SGDLS and CDR2 is YYNGEE. The ends were cut back, 4 bases at V and 1 base at J, with 13 bases in the middle. The CDR3 runs 15 residues. The CDR3 DNA reads TGTGCCAGCAGCACATCGACAGTTCGCACAGATACGCAGTATTTT. This translates into CASSTSTVRTDTQYF.

The chain joins TRBV4-1 to TRBJ2-7; 8 bases match TRBD1. CDR3 size: 15 residues. The trim removed 3 bases at V and 2 bases at J, leaving 6 bases unmatched. CDR1 is MGHRA and CDR2 is YSYEKL in the germline V gene. The chain's CDR3 is CASSQGQAAAYEQYF. The CDR3 nucleotides are TGCGCCAGCAGCCAGGGACAGGCAGCCGCCTACGAGCAGTACTTC.

The chain uses TRBV4-2 and TRBJ2-1, with 9 bases lining up with TRBD2. This CDR3 region has 18 residues. From germline, CDR1 is LGHNA and CDR2 YNFKEQ. The V segment lost 1 base and the J segment 7 bases; nucleotides outside the gene matches: 14. CDR3 in DNA: TGTGCCAGCAGCCAAGTGGTGCTAGCGGGGAGGACTACAAATGAGCAGTTCTTC. Its protein is CASSQVVLAGRTTNEQFF.

The chain is built from TRBV6-5 and TRBJ2-7, with 7 bases matching TRBD2. The trim removed 4 bases at V and 6 bases at J, leaving 9 bases unmatched. The CDR3 is made up of 14 amino acids. In germline, CDR1 is MNHEY, CDR2 SVGAGI. CDR3 DNA: TGTGCCAGCAGTTCCAGCGGGACGTCTTCCGAGCAGTACTTC. Translating gives CASSSSGTSSEQYF.

This clone was observed a few times. V usage is TRBV4-3 and J usage is TRBJ1-1; D gene ambiguous. The CDR3 totals 13 residues. V was shortened by 2 bases and J by 5 bases, with 9 bases between the two germline ends. Germline V gives CDR1 LGHNA, CDR2 YSLEER. This chain's CDR3 is CASSQPPGTEAFF. In DNA form, the CDR3 reads TGCGCCAGCAGCCAACCTCCCGGGACTGAAGCTTTCTTT.

The chain couples TRBV7-9 to TRBJ2-2; D is unclear. The CDR3 has 18 amino acids. The germline V and J ends were trimmed by 5 bases and 0 bases, with 19 bases remaining between them. Per the germline V gene, CDR1 is SEHNR and CDR2 is FQNEAQ (reference sequence). The CDR3 spells CASSTTQPTLANTGELFF. CDR3 DNA: TGTGCCAGCAGCACTACCCAACCGACGCTTGCGAACACCGGGGAGCTGTTTTTT. Drawing the rest from reference TRBV7-9 and TRBJ2-2, the complete variable domain is DTGVSQNPRHKITKRGQNVTFRCDPISEHNRLYWYRQTLGQGPEFLTYFQNEAQLEKSRLLSDRFSAERPKGSFSTLEIQRTEQGDSAMYLCASSTTQPTLANTGELFFGEGSRLTVL.

This chain connects TRBV2 to TRBJ2-1; D unclear. Germline lookup yields CDR1 SNHLY and CDR2 FYNNEI. With 7 bases removed from V and 9 bases from J, the gap between germline ends came to 10 bases. The CDR3 is made up of 11 amino acids. DNA for the CDR3: TGTGCCAGCACCCTTGGGTCTGAGCAGTTCTTC. It codes for CASTLGSEQFF.

The CDR3 coding sequence is TGTGCCAGTAGTATTCATCGGGGCGAAATGACTGAAGCTTTCTTT. Its translation is CASSIHRGEMTEAFF. The V call is TRBV19, the J call TRBJ1-1; tentative D call: TRBD1 (5 bases). Germline loops: CDR1 LNHDA, CDR2 SQIVND (reference sequence). There are 15 residues in the CDR3. V dropped 3 bases and J dropped 5 bases, with 16 bases sitting between them. The full variable domain, its missing parts supplied by reference TRBV19 and TRBJ1-1, is DGGITQSPKYLFRKEGQNVTLSCEQNLNHDAMYWYRQDPGQGLRLIYYSQIVNDFQKGDIAEGYSVSREKKESFPLTVTSAQKNPTAFYLCASSIHRGEMTEAFFGQGTRLTVV.

The rearrangement links TRBV7-6 to TRBJ2-1; maybe TRBD2 (6 bases). Germline CDR1 SGHVS, CDR2 FNYEAQ. Trimming pared 4 bases from V and 4 bases from J, leaving 8 bases between. CDR3 length: 13 residues. CDR3 sequence: CASSSSGYNEQFF. The DNA for the CDR3 is TGTGCCAGCAGCTCGAGCGGGTACAATGAGCAGTTCTTC.

This chain connects TRBV4-1 to TRBJ2-3, with 12 bases aligning to TRBD2. Germline-derived CDR1 and CDR2 are MGHRA and YSYEKL. This CDR3 spans 15 amino acids. V lost 2 bases, J lost 4 bases, and 1 base stayed unmatched. Here the CDR3 DNA reads TGCGCCAGCAGCCAAACTAGCGGGAGGCCAGATACGCAGTATTTT. Translation gives CASSQTSGRPDTQYF.

This clone showed up just once. The rearrangement links TRBV4-3 to TRBJ2-7; 10 nucleotides match TRBD2. The J segment lost 5 bases and the V segment lost 0 bases, leaving 4 bases of the junction unmatched. Germline assignment: CDR1 LGHNA and CDR2 YSLEER. The CDR3 runs 15 residues. The CDR3 sequence: CASSQEAGLADEQYF. CDR3 bases: TGCGCCAGCAGCCAAGAGGCCGGACTAGCGGACGAGCAGTACTTC.

This clone was recorded only once. J is TRBJ2-2 and V is TRBV5-1; the match to TRBD2 covers 9 bases. Germline V gene sequence: CDR1 SGHRS, CDR2 YFSETQ. The CDR3 is made up of 16 amino acids. The V segment lost 3 bases and the J segment 6 bases; nucleotides outside the gene matches: 9. DNA for the CDR3: TGCGCCAGCAGCTCCGACTGGCGGGAGGGCCCCGGGGAGCTGTTTTTT. This sequence encodes CASSSDWREGPGELFF.